This is a list of T cell receptor beta chains from one sample in a study of T cells in Graves' hyperthyroidism and ophthalmopathy. TCRdb re-called the multiplex PCR reads through MiXCR, storing one row per CDR3 protein. The table lists more than 550,000 distinct CDR3 sequences, 15% to 20% of them singletons. The sample comprised blood. The origin of the receptors is a woman aged 50 to 60 with Graves' hyperthyroidism that later progressed to Graves' ophthalmopathy. The CDR3 runs from the conserved cysteine through the conserved F or W. D genes are given only for firm matches. Clone size is not always given. Where it is, it says once, few, many or a class for expanded clones.

j_gene: TRBJ1-2
abundance: few
v_gene: TRBV7-9
len: 16
d_gene: .
CDR3aa: CASSLDTGGGAYGYTF
CDR3nt: TGTGCCAGCAGCCTCGATACTGGGGGGGGGGCCTATGGCTACACCTTC

j_gene: TRBJ2-7
abundance: few
v_gene: TRBV2
len: 15
d_gene: TRBD1
CDR3aa: CASSESGQGIYEQYF
CDR3nt: TGTGCCAGCAGTGAGTCAGGACAGGGGATTTACGAGCAGTACTTC

j_gene: TRBJ1-2
abundance: few
v_gene: TRBV7-9
len: 11
d_gene: .
CDR3aa: CASSTVGGYTF
CDR3nt: TGTGCCAGCAGCACAGTCGGTGGCTACACCTTC

j_gene: TRBJ2-1
abundance: .
v_gene: TRBV27
len: 15
d_gene: .
CDR3aa: CASSDRQSSYNEQFF
CDR3nt: TGTGCCAGCAGCGACAGGCAAAGCTCCTACAATGAGCAGTTCTTC

j_gene: TRBJ2-5
abundance: .
v_gene: TRBV7-8
len: 15
d_gene: TRBD2
CDR3aa: CASSPGASGLETQYF
CDR3nt: TGTGCCAGCAGCCCTGGGGCTAGCGGATTGGAGACCCAGTACTTC

j_gene: TRBJ1-6
abundance: many
v_gene: TRBV2
len: 16
d_gene: TRBD1
CDR3aa: CASRDRDRSINSPLHF
CDR3nt: TGTGCCAGCAGGGACCGGGACAGAAGCATTAATTCACCCCTCCACTTT

j_gene: TRBJ2-2
abundance: .
v_gene: TRBV5-1
len: 14
d_gene: .
CDR3aa: CASGSVSMTGELFF
CDR3nt: TGCGCCAGCGGCTCAGTCTCTATGACCGGGGAGCTGTTTTTT

j_gene: TRBJ2-7
abundance: many
v_gene: TRBV20-1
len: 13
d_gene: .
CDR3aa: CSARDWGSYEQYF
CDR3nt: TGCAGTGCTAGAGATTGGGGTAGCTACGAGCAGTACTTC

j_gene: TRBJ1-5
abundance: few
v_gene: TRBV12-5
len: 15
d_gene: TRBD1
CDR3aa: CASVSGGYSNQPQHF
CDR3nt: TGTGCTAGTGTATCAGGGGGTTATAGCAATCAGCCCCAGCATTTT

j_gene: TRBJ2-4
abundance: .
v_gene: TRBV15
len: 17
d_gene: TRBD2
CDR3aa: CATRHPGGGKVKNIQYF
CDR3nt: TGTGCCACCAGGCACCCCGGGGGGGGCAAGGTCAAAAACATTCAGTACTTC

j_gene: TRBJ2-1
abundance: many
v_gene: TRBV7-9
len: 16
d_gene: .
CDR3aa: CASSLSTGAPVNEQFF
CDR3nt: TGTGCCAGCAGCTTATCCACGGGGGCCCCGGTCAATGAGCAGTTCTTC

j_gene: TRBJ1-2
abundance: .
v_gene: TRBV29-1
len: 11
d_gene: .
CDR3aa: CSVEWGYGYTF
CDR3nt: TGCAGCGTTGAATGGGGCTATGGCTACACCTTC

j_gene: TRBJ1-2
abundance: .
v_gene: TRBV7-9
len: 16
d_gene: TRBD1
CDR3aa: CASTLAGTGNNYGYTF
CDR3nt: TGTGCCAGCACTCTCGCCGGGACAGGGAACAACTATGGCTACACCTTC

j_gene: TRBJ1-1
abundance: .
v_gene: TRBV5-5
len: 12
d_gene: .
CDR3aa: CASSAEQVEAFF
CDR3nt: TGTGCCAGCAGCGCAGAACAGGTTGAAGCTTTCTTT

j_gene: TRBJ2-7
abundance: .
v_gene: TRBV27
len: 15
d_gene: .
CDR3aa: CASSLTGLSSYEQYF
CDR3nt: TGTGCCAGCAGTTTGACAGGTCTTAGCTCCTACGAGCAGTACTTC

j_gene: TRBJ2-1
abundance: many
v_gene: TRBV3-1
len: 12
d_gene: .
CDR3aa: CASSQDVRFKFF
CDR3nt: TGTGCCAGCAGCCAAGATGTTCGATTCAAGTTCTTC

j_gene: TRBJ1-3
abundance: few
v_gene: TRBV15
len: 16
d_gene: TRBD1
CDR3aa: CATSGPTGAVGNTIYF
CDR3nt: TGTGCCACCAGCGGCCCGACAGGGGCTGTTGGAAACACCATATATTTT

j_gene: TRBJ2-7
abundance: .
v_gene: TRBV7-3
len: 14
d_gene: .
CDR3aa: CASSLTGVSYEQYF
CDR3nt: TGTGCCAGCAGCTTAACGGGGGTATCCTACGAGCAGTACTTC

j_gene: TRBJ1-4
abundance: few
v_gene: TRBV5-1
len: 15
d_gene: .
CDR3aa: CASSLWGGGREKLFF
CDR3nt: TGCGCCAGCAGCTTGTGGGGGGGCGGACGTGAAAAACTGTTTTTT

j_gene: TRBJ1-4
abundance: few
v_gene: TRBV4-1
len: 16
d_gene: .
CDR3aa: CASSQDGASAGEKLFF
CDR3nt: TGCGCCAGCAGCCAAGATGGGGCATCTGCGGGGGAAAAACTGTTTTTT

j_gene: TRBJ1-6
abundance: few
v_gene: TRBV20-1
len: 12
d_gene: .
CDR3aa: CSASLGDSPLHF
CDR3nt: TGCAGTGCCAGCCTCGGGGATTCACCCCTCCACTTT

j_gene: TRBJ2-2
abundance: .
v_gene: TRBV27
len: 14
d_gene: .
CDR3aa: CASSTRVFDGELFF
CDR3nt: TGTGCCAGCAGTACCAGGGTCTTCGACGGGGAGCTGTTTTTT

j_gene: TRBJ1-1
abundance: many
v_gene: TRBV11-2
len: 15
d_gene: TRBD1
CDR3aa: CASSLVDRGSTEAFF
CDR3nt: TGTGCCAGCAGCTTAGTGGACAGGGGTAGTACTGAAGCTTTCTTT

j_gene: TRBJ1-5
abundance: few
v_gene: TRBV19
len: 13
d_gene: .
CDR3aa: CASSWSGNQPQHF
CDR3nt: TGTGCCAGTAGTTGGTCAGGGAATCAGCCCCAGCATTTT

j_gene: TRBJ1-5
abundance: .
v_gene: TRBV7-8
len: 12
d_gene: .
CDR3aa: CASSPYSRPQHF
CDR3nt: TGTGCCAGCAGCCCGTACAGTCGGCCCCAGCATTTT

j_gene: TRBJ2-7
abundance: .
v_gene: TRBV5-1
len: 15
d_gene: .
CDR3aa: CASSLGGLGPYEQYF
CDR3nt: TGCGCCAGCAGCTTGGGGGGACTGGGGCCCTACGAGCAGTACTTC

j_gene: TRBJ1-3
abundance: .
v_gene: TRBV7-6
len: 17
d_gene: .
CDR3aa: CASSYESRGAGGNTIYF
CDR3nt: TGTGCCAGCAGTTACGAATCTAGGGGGGCAGGTGGAAACACCATATATTTT

j_gene: TRBJ2-1
abundance: few
v_gene: TRBV6-1
len: 17
d_gene: .
CDR3aa: CASSSGHRRSSYNEQFF
CDR3nt: TGTGCCAGCAGCTCCGGACACCGACGGAGCTCCTACAATGAGCAGTTCTTC

j_gene: TRBJ1-1
abundance: many
v_gene: TRBV11-2
len: 15
d_gene: TRBD1
CDR3aa: CASSFDPGGNTEAFF
CDR3nt: TGTGCCAGCAGCTTCGATCCAGGGGGGAACACTGAAGCTTTCTTT

j_gene: TRBJ2-2
abundance: many
v_gene: TRBV5-1
len: 15
d_gene: TRBD1
CDR3aa: CASSRGQGRTGELFF
CDR3nt: TGCGCCAGCAGCAGGGGACAGGGCAGGACCGGGGAGCTGTTTTTT